This T cell receptor (beta chain) came from a study of Ad26.COV2.S vaccination and SARS-CoV-2 variants. In the study overall: Donor had been placed in the Ad26.COV2.S arm of the COV1001 trial.

General observations from the study: There was reportedly substantial breadth in spike-specific CD8+ and CD4+ T cell responses after vaccination.

Regarding treatment: 19 received Ad26.COV2.S at low or high dose, single or two shots; several received placebo; per-sample allocation not given. Day 63 following the first vaccine or placebo injection was when the samples were taken. An adult donor aged 18-55 years was enrolled in Boston. Expressing Wuhan-strain SARS-CoV-2 spike, an Ad26 vector served as the vaccine. In the case of this clone: Its antigen is as yet unknown.

Germline assignment: CDR1 GTSNPN and CDR2 SVGIG (reference sequence). V lost 4 bases and J 2 bases, leaving 15 bases between the germline ends. The CDR3 loop spans 14 amino acids. Sequencing was performed with immunoSEQ multiplex PCR; in TCRdb, only in-frame clones are kept and a portion is missing. The sample contains over 400,000 clones, about 90% of which appear only once. The sample here was peripheral blood, taken in a trial of Ad26.COV2.S vaccine versus placebo. This chain joins TRBV30 and TRBJ2-7; D unresolved. The clonotype was recovered from a person between 18 and 65 years old who received the Ad26.COV2.S COVID-19 vaccine or a placebo. CDR3 nucleotide sequence: TGTGCCTGGAACCCCTTCACCGACCCCTACGAGCAGTACTTC. The encoded protein is CAWNPFTDPYEQYF.